The sequence of this T cell receptor (beta chain) was determined in a study of cytomegalovirus exposure and HLA in healthy donors. Study-wide background: The Caucasian-associated ancestry cluster held less than 85% of approximately 400 genotyped donors.

Trimming took 4 bases from V and 11 from J, leaving 13 bases between them. This CDR3 has 12 amino acids. Germline values: CDR1 SGHDT, CDR2 YYEEEE. Primers for the PCR totalled 60 Vbeta and 13 Jbeta. The protocol was immunoSEQ multiplex PCR, while the TCRdb copy is restricted to in-frame clones and leaves out a portion. The table records fewer than 250,000 clones, roughly 80% of them present only once. General study findings and limits: Sequencing had likely introduced a cluster of highly shared sequence variants as an artifact. In a later analysis, at a false discovery rate of 0.05, under 20,000 TCR beta sequences matched HLA alleles.

A word on this clone: Antigen: not known.

This chain joins TRBV5-6 and TRBJ1-3; D remains unclear. Sequencing was done on a sample of PBMCs. The clonotype was recovered from a young man in good health and CMV-seronegative. In DNA form, the CDR3 reads TGTGCCAGCAGCATAGACGGAGAGCCCATATATTTT. It codes for CASSIDGEPIYF.